Listed below are T cell receptor beta chains from one sample, sequenced in a study of response to subunit inactivated influenza vaccine. Each CDR3 protein gets one entry after TCRdb re-called the RT-PCR reads with MiXCR. The repertoire has 860,000 or so distinct CDR3 sequences, 20% to 25% of them found once; the top ten carry roughly 10%. The sample was PBMCs from blood, taken around 5 days after vaccination. All receptors derive from a man in his fifties who received an inactivated influenza vaccine. CDR3s include the opening cysteine and the closing phenylalanine or tryptophan. Each record gives: CDR3 DNA, CDR3 protein, clone size, J gene, D gene, V gene. D genes are given only for firm matches. A clone size is listed for some rows: how often the clone was seen (once, few, many), or a class if it is expanded.

DNA: TGTGCCAGCAGTGGTGGTATCGGATTTGTCGGTGGCTACGAGCAGTACTTC
CDR3: CASSGGIGFVGGYEQYF
size: once
J: TRBJ2-7
D: NA
V: TRBV25-1

DNA: TGTGCCAGCAGTTACATCGGGGTAAATCAGCCCCAGCATTTT
CDR3: CASSYIGVNQPQHF
size: NA
J: TRBJ1-5
D: NA
V: TRBV6-2/TRBV6-3

DNA: TGTGCCAGCAGTTCACAGGGGCCAACACAGTACCAAGAGACCCAGTACTTC
CDR3: CASSSQGPTQYQETQYF
size: NA
J: TRBJ2-5
D: TRBD1
V: TRBV25-1

DNA: TGTGCCAGCAGCTTAGACGGGAAGCTCAATGAGCAGTTCTTC
CDR3: CASSLDGKLNEQFF
size: NA
J: TRBJ2-1
D: NA
V: TRBV7-7

DNA: TGCGCCAGCAGCATCGGGACGGCATTTGGAGCTTTCTTT
CDR3: CASSIGTAFGAFF
size: few
J: TRBJ1-1
D: NA
V: TRBV5-1

DNA: TGTGCCAGCAGCTTAAAGTTCGACGAGCAGTACTTC
CDR3: CASSLKFDEQYF
size: NA
J: TRBJ2-7
D: NA
V: TRBV11-2

DNA: TGCAGCGTTGAATTGTGGGGTGAGCAGTTCTTC
CDR3: CSVELWGEQFF
size: NA
J: TRBJ2-1
D: NA
V: TRBV29-1

DNA: TGTGCCATCAGCGGCGTTACTAGCGGGGTTCCCCTTAGCACAGATACGCAGTATTTT
CDR3: CAISGVTSGVPLSTDTQYF
size: few
J: TRBJ2-3
D: TRBD2
V: TRBV10-3

DNA: TGCAGTGCTAGAGATTCGCAGGGGGCAGGAGGCTACACCTTC
CDR3: CSARDSQGAGGYTF
size: few
J: TRBJ1-2
D: TRBD1
V: TRBV20-1

DNA: TGTGCCAGCAGCTTAACCCTGGCCCCAGATACGCAGTATTTT
CDR3: CASSLTLAPDTQYF
size: few
J: TRBJ2-3
D: NA
V: TRBV11-2

DNA: TGTGCCAGCAGCAGAAGACAGGGTGAGCAGTACTTC
CDR3: CASSRRQGEQYF
size: many
J: TRBJ2-7
D: TRBD1
V: TRBV7-2

DNA: TGCGCCAGCAGTGCGCCGGGACAGATCCACGAGCAGTACTTC
CDR3: CASSAPGQIHEQYF
size: few
J: TRBJ2-7
D: TRBD1
V: TRBV10-1

DNA: TGCGCCAGCAGCTTTGCCCCAGGGGAATACGAGCAGTACTTC
CDR3: CASSFAPGEYEQYF
size: few
J: TRBJ2-7
D: NA
V: TRBV5-1

DNA: TGTGCCAGCGGACAGACCTCTGGGAACAATGAGCAGTTCTTC
CDR3: CASGQTSGNNEQFF
size: few
J: TRBJ2-1
D: NA
V: TRBV7-8

DNA: TGTGCCAGCAGTTACTTCACAGCGAACACCGGGGAGCTGTTTTTT
CDR3: CASSYFTANTGELFF
size: NA
J: TRBJ2-2
D: NA
V: TRBV6-2/TRBV6-3

DNA: TGTGCCAGCAGCTTTTTGGGACAACACACCGGGGAGCTGTTTTTT
CDR3: CASSFLGQHTGELFF
size: NA
J: TRBJ2-2
D: NA
V: TRBV13

DNA: TGTGCCAGCAGCGTAGTTACAGGGGGCTCAGGGACTGAAGCTTTCTTT
CDR3: CASSVVTGGSGTEAFF
size: NA
J: TRBJ1-1
D: TRBD1
V: TRBV9

DNA: TGTGCCAACGGACAGGGCAATCAGCCCCAGCATTTT
CDR3: CANGQGNQPQHF
size: few
J: TRBJ1-5
D: TRBD1
V: TRBV10-3

DNA: TGTGCCAGCAGCTTAAGGGGACGGGCGACCTACAATGAGCAGTTCTTC
CDR3: CASSLRGRATYNEQFF
size: NA
J: TRBJ2-1
D: NA
V: TRBV13

DNA: TGCGCCAGCAGCCCCAGAGGGGACGGCACAGATACGCAGTATTTT
CDR3: CASSPRGDGTDTQYF
size: few
J: TRBJ2-3
D: NA
V: TRBV5-1